This T cell receptor (beta chain) was observed in a study of T cell repertoires in cytomegalovirus infection. The study's findings and limits: Ex vivo responses were dominated by HLA-C-restricted CMV-specific TCR beta clonotypes. Carriage of CMV together with the relevant HLA was identifiable through cumulative public TCR beta family frequency.

Germline values: CDR1 SGHNT, CDR2 YENEEA. The CDR3 has 14 amino acids. V lost 5 bases to trimming and J lost 4 bases, with 14 bases between them. This clonotype was detected ten times or more. Its specificity is unknown. Via MiXCR, TCRdb re-called the reads, giving one row per CDR3 protein. The sample records some 110,000 distinct CDR3 sequences, over 9.5% being singletons. Sequencing was done on a sample of PBMCs, sequenced either directly or after in vitro stimulation (not recorded which). The chain employs TRBV11-3 and TRBJ1-1, with D perhaps matching TRBD1 (5 bases). The receptor's source is a human donor in good health (CMV status not recorded). Some clones in this sample may be carry-over from other donors' samples. CDR3 coding DNA: TGTGCCAGCAGCAGTATGGGGGTTACCACTGAAGCTTTCTTT. It yields the protein CASSSMGVTTEAFF.